The 15 T cell receptor beta chains below all came from one sample that was sequenced in a study of cytomegalovirus exposure and HLA in healthy donors. The PCR employed 60 Vbeta primers together with 13 Jbeta primers. Assay: immunoSEQ multiplex PCR; the TCRdb copy retains only in-frame clones and omits some. This sample has some 120,000 clones; roughly 9% occur once, and the top ten carry approximately 3%. Material for sequencing was PBMCs. The origin of the receptors is a man between 25 and 39 years old in good health and CMV-seronegative.

The chain is built from TRBV13 and TRBJ1-1, with no clear D. The CDR3 is 13 residues long. The germline gives CDR1 PRHDT, CDR2 FYEKMQ (reference sequence). Trimming pared 4 bases from V and 3 bases from J, leaving 9 bases between. The DNA for the CDR3 is TGTGCCAGCAGCTCGGGAGCGGACACTGAAGCTTTCTTT. Amino acid sequence: CASSSGADTEAFF.

The J gene is TRBJ2-5, the V gene TRBV5-1; tentatively, D is TRBD1 (6 bases). Germline V gene lookup returns CDR1 SGHRS and CDR2 YFSETQ. V shed 4 bases and J shed 5 bases, with 15 bases lying between them. The CDR3 contains 14 residues. The CDR3 DNA reads TGCGCCAGCAGCGAGGACAGCAGAAGGGAGACCCAGTACTTC. Translating gives CASSEDSRRETQYF.

This clone was found a few times. The V call is TRBV19, the J call TRBJ2-5; 8 bases match TRBD1. The V gene end was trimmed by 7 bases and the J gene end by 4 bases; junction bases not matched to a gene: 11. The CDR3 sequence is 15 residues long. In germline, CDR1 is LNHDA, CDR2 SQIVND (reference sequence). The CDR3 is CASMEIQGALETQYF. CDR3 nucleotides: TGTGCCAGTATGGAAATTCAGGGGGCCTTAGAGACCCAGTACTTC. Full variable domain (missing parts from reference TRBV19 and TRBJ2-5): DGGITQSPKYLFRKEGQNVTLSCEQNLNHDAMYWYRQDPGQGLRLIYYSQIVNDFQKGDIAEGYSVSREKKESFPLTVTSAQKNPTAFYLCASMEIQGALETQYFGPGTRLLVL.

This clone was counted a few times. The genes are TRBV4-1 and TRBJ2-3; 7 bases are a match to TRBD1. V lost 3 bases, J lost 2 bases, and 5 bases stayed unmatched. Germline CDR1 MGHRA, CDR2 YSYEKL. The CDR3 consists of 15 residues. The CDR3 loop reads CASSHSGQATDTQYF. The CDR3 DNA reads TGCGCCAGCAGCCATTCAGGACAGGCCACAGATACGCAGTATTTT.

The V call is TRBV6-5, the J call TRBJ1-2, with 8 bases fitting TRBD1. The CDR3 consists of 14 residues. With 8 bases clipped from V and 5 bases from J, the junction kept 10 bases outside the gene matches. In germline, CDR1 is MNHEY, CDR2 SVGAGI. In DNA form, the CDR3 reads TGTGCCAGCGGACAGGACAGGGATCGGTATGGCTACACCTTC. It translates to CASGQDRDRYGYTF.

This clone came up a few times. The V and J genes are TRBV5-1 and TRBJ2-2; a possible D gene is TRBD2 (7 bases). Trimming stripped 7 bases from V and 6 bases from J, with 19 bases between. The V gene's germline CDR1 is SGHRS and CDR2 YFSETQ. The CDR3 contains 15 residues. The CDR3 loop reads CASGPGGAVSGELFF. The CDR3 DNA follows: TGCGCCAGCGGACCGGGGGGCGCGGTATCCGGGGAGCTGTTTTTT.

The rearrangement uses TRBV9 and TRBJ2-2, with TRBD2 as a possible D gene (6 bases). Germline-derived CDR1 and CDR2 are SGDLS and YYNGEE. This CDR3 is 16 amino acids long. The germline V and J ends were trimmed by 0 bases and 5 bases, with 14 bases remaining between them. CDR3 in DNA: TGTGCCAGCAGCGTAGACGGGAGAGGGGAAACCGGGGAGCTGTTTTTT. This encodes CASSVDGRGETGELFF.

The chain is built from TRBV30 and TRBJ1-3, with D tentatively TRBD1 (6 bases). Germline CDR1 reads GTSNPN; CDR2 reads SVGIG (reference sequence). CDR3 size: 14 residues. The germline V and J ends were trimmed by 2 bases and 4 bases, with 12 bases remaining between them. CDR3 loop: CAWSRGGRGNTIYF. DNA for the CDR3: TGTGCCTGGAGTCGAGGGGGTAGAGGAAACACCATATATTTT.

The DNA for the CDR3 is TGTGCCAGCAGCCATGTCCCGGGACAGGGCCAGCCCCAGCATTTT. It specifies CASSHVPGQGQPQHF. The chain couples TRBV7-2 to TRBJ1-5; TRBD1 aligns across 9 bases. Trimming at V came to 5 bases and at J to 7 bases, leaving 9 bases not matched to a gene. The CDR3 is made up of 15 amino acids. The germline V gene encodes CDR1 SGHTA and CDR2 FQGNSA.

The chain combines TRBV5-1 with TRBJ2-5; D might be TRBD2 (5 bases). The germline V and J ends were trimmed by 4 bases and 5 bases, with 12 bases remaining between them. The CDR3 runs to 13 residues. Germline CDR1 is SGHRS and CDR2 is YFSETQ. CDR3 region: CASSPRSGETQYF. The CDR3 nucleotides are TGCGCCAGCAGCCCCCGGTCGGGGGAGACCCAGTACTTC.

The rearrangement links TRBV7-9 to TRBJ1-2; 8 bases are shared with TRBD1. There are 15 residues in the CDR3. Trimming at V came to 2 bases and at J to 4 bases, leaving 6 bases not matched to a gene. CDR1 is SEHNR and CDR2 is FQNEAQ in the germline V gene (reference sequence). The CDR3 loop reads CASSLSGGSTYGYTF. The DNA of the CDR3 is TGTGCCAGCAGCTTATCAGGGGGCTCTACCTATGGCTACACCTTC.

This clone was seen more than once but under ten times. This rearrangement joins TRBV4-1 to TRBJ2-1; the match to TRBD1 covers 7 bases. Germline CDR1 reads MGHRA; CDR2 reads YSYEKL. With V trimmed by 1 base and J by 3 bases, 6 bases remained unmatched. The CDR3 spans 16 residues. CDR3 residues: CASSQADRADYNEQFF. For the CDR3, the DNA is TGCGCCAGCAGCCAAGCTGACAGGGCGGACTACAATGAGCAGTTCTTC.

This chain connects TRBV4-1 to TRBJ2-2; 14 bases match TRBD2. This CDR3 spans 18 amino acids. CDR1 and CDR2 (germline): MGHRA, YSYEKL. Trimming removed 4 bases from V and 2 bases from J; junction bases left unmatched: 6. CDR3 DNA sequence: TGCGCCAGCAGCCGCCGACTAGCGGGGGGGACTAACACCGGGGAGCTGTTTTTT. This translates into CASSRRLAGGTNTGELFF.

This clone was observed a few times. The chain joins TRBV19 to TRBJ1-1; D gene uncertain. The germline V gene has CDR1 LNHDA and CDR2 SQIVND (reference sequence). Trimming removed 3 bases at V and 1 base at J, with 6 bases between. The CDR3 spans 13 residues. The CDR3 loop is CASSITENTEAFF. The CDR3, as DNA: TGTGCCAGTAGTATCACAGAGAACACTGAAGCTTTCTTT.

J is TRBJ2-7 and V is TRBV29-1; the match to TRBD1 covers 9 bases. Germline V gives CDR1 SQVTM, CDR2 ANQGSEA. This CDR3 is built from 13 residues. CDR3 nucleotide sequence: TGCAGTACCGGGGGGACAGGGCTGTACGAGCAGTACTTC. Protein product: CSTGGTGLYEQYF.